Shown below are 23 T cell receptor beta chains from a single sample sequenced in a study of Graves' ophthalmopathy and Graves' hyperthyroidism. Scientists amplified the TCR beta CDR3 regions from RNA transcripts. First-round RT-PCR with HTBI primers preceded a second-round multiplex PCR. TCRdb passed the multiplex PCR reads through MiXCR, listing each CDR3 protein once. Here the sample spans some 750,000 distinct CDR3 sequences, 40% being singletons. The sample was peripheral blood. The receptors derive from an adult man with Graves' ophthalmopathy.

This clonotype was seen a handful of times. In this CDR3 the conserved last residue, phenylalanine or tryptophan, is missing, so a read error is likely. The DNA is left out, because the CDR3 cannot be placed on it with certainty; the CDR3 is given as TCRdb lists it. The CDR3 is CSVDGGCL. This sequence joins TRBV29-1 and TRBJ2-7; the table names TRBD1, a call not compared with the DNA. Inclusive of both ends, the CDR3 amounts to 8 amino acids. Germline assignment: CDR1 SQVTM and CDR2 ANQGSEA.

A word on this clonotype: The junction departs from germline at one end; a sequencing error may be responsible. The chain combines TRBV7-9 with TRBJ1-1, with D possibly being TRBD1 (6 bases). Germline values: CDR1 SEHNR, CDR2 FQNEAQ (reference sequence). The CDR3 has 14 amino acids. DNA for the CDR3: TGTGCCAGCAGCGGGGGCGAGGGGAACACCGAAGCTTTCTTT. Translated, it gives CASSGGEGNTEAFF.

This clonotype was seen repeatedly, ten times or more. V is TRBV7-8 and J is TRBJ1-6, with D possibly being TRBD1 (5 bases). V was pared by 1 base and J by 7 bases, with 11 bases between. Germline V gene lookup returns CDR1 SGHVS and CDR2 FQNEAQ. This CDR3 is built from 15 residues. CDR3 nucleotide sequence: TGTGCCAGCAGCTTAGTTCGGTGGGGGAATTCACCCCTCCACTTT. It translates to CASSLVRWGNSPLHF.

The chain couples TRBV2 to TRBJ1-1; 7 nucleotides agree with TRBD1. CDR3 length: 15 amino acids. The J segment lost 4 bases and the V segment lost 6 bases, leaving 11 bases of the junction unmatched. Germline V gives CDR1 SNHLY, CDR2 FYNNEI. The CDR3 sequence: CASSEQGQGVTEAFF. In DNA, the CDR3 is TGTGCCAGCAGCGAACAGGGGCAAGGTGTCACTGAAGCTTTCTTT.

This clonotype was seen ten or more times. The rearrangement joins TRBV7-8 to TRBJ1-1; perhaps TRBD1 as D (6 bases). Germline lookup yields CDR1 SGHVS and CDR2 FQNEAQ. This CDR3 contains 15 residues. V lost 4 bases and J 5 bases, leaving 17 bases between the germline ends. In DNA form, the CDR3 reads TGTGCCAGCAGCTATTACAGGGCCGATGAAACTGAAGCTTTCTTT. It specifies CASSYYRADETEAFF.

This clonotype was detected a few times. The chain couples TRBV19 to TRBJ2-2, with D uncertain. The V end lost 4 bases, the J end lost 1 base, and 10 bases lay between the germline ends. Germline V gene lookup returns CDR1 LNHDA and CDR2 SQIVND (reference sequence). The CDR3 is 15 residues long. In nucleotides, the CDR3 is TGTGCCAGTAGTAAGACTGGGAAGAACACCGGGGAGCTGTTTTTT. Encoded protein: CASSKTGKNTGELFF.

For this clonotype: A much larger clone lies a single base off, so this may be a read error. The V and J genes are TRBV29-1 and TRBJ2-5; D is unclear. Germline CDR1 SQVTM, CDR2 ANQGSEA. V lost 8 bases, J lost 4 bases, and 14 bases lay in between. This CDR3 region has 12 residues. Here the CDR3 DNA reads TGCAGCAACAATAGGGTTGGAGAGACCCAGTACTTC. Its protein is CSNNRVGETQYF.

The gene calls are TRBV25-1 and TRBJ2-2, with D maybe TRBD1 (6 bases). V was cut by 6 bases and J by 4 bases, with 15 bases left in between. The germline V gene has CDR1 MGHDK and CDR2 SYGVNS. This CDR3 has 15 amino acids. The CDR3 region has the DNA TGTGCCAGCAGCGCTACAGGGTTCGCCACCGGGGAGCTGTTTTTT. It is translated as CASSATGFATGELFF.

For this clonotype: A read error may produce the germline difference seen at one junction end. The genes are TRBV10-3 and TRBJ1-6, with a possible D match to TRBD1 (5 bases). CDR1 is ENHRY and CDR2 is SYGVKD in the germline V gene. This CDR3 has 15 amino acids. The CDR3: CASSTQTVRGSPLHF. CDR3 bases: TGTGCCAGCAGTACCCAGACAGTACGGGGCTCCCCCCTCCACTTT.

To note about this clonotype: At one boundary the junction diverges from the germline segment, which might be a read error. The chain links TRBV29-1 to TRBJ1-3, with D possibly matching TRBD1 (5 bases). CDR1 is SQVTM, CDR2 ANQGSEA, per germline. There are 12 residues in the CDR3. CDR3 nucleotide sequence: TGCAGCGTTGCAGGGTCCGAAAACACCATATACTTT. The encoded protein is CSVAGSENTIYF.

CDR3 sequence (DNA): TGTGCCAGTAGTATGGCGTACACCGGGGAGCTGTTTTTT. Its translation is CASSMAYTGELFF. The V and J genes are TRBV19 and TRBJ2-2; D gene unclear. Germline V CDR1 and CDR2: LNHDA, SQIVND (reference sequence). The CDR3 runs 13 residues. The ends were cut back, 3 bases at V and 3 bases at J, with 5 bases in the middle.

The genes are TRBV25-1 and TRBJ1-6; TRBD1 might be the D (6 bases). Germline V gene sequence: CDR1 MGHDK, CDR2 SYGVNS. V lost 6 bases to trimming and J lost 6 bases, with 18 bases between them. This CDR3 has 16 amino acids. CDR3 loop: CASSVNTRDTNSPLHF. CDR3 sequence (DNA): TGTGCCAGCAGCGTTAATACTCGGGACACTAATTCACCCCTCCACTTT.

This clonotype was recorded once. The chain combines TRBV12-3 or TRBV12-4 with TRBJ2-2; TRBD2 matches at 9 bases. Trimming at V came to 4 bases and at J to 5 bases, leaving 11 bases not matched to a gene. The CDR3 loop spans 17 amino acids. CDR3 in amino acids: CASSSRAGGPVTGELFF. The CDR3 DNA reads TGTGCCAGCAGTTCTCGGGCGGGAGGGCCAGTAACCGGGGAGCTGTTTTTT.

DNA for the CDR3: TGTGCCAGCAGTCCTGTGAGGGGTGCTGGGGCCAACGTCCTGACTTTC. It is translated as CASSPVRGAGANVLTF. This chain joins TRBV5-5 and TRBJ2-6; either TRBD1 or TRBD2 may fit D (5 bases each). The V and J ends lost 5 bases and 2 bases respectively, with 14 bases between them. Germline assignment: CDR1 SGHKS and CDR2 YYEKEE (reference sequence). There are 16 residues in the CDR3. Drawing the rest from reference TRBV5-5 and TRBJ2-6, the complete variable domain is DAGVTQSPTHLIKTRGQQVTLRCSPISGHKSVSWYQQVLGQGPQFIFQYYEKEERGRGNFPDRFSARQFPNYSSELNVNALLLGDSALYLCASSPVRGAGANVLTFGAGSRLTVL.

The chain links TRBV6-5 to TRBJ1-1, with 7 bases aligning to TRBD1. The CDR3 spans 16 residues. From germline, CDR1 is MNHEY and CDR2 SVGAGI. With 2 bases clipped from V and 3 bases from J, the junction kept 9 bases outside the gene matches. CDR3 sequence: CASSYAQGVGYTEAFF. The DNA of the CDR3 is TGTGCCAGCAGTTACGCCCAGGGGGTAGGTTACACTGAAGCTTTCTTT.

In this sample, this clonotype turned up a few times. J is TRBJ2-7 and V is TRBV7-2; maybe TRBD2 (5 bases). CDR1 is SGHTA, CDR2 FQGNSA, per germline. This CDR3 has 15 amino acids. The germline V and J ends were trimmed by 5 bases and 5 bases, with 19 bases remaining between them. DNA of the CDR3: TGTGCCAGCAGCCCCCGGAGGCGGGTTAGAAACGAGCAGTACTTC. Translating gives CASSPRRRVRNEQYF.

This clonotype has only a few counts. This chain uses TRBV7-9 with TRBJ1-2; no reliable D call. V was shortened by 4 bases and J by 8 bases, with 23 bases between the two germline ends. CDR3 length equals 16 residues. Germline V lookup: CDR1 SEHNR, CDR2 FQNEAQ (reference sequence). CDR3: CASSSTRILDSWGYTF. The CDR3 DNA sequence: TGTGCCAGCAGCTCCACCCGCATATTAGATTCCTGGGGCTACACCTTC.

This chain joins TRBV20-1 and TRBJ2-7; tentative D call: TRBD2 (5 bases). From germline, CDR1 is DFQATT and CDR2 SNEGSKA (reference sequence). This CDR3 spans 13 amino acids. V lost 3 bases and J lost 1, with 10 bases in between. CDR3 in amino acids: CSASSEGSYEQYF. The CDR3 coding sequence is TGCAGTGCTAGTTCCGAGGGATCCTACGAGCAGTACTTC.

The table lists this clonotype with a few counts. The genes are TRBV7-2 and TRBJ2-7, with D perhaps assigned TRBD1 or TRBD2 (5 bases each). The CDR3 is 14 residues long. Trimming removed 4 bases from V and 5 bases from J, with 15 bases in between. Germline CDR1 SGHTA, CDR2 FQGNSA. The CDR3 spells CASSSWDGFDEQYF. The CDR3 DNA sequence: TGTGCCAGCAGCTCATGGGACGGGTTCGACGAGCAGTACTTC.

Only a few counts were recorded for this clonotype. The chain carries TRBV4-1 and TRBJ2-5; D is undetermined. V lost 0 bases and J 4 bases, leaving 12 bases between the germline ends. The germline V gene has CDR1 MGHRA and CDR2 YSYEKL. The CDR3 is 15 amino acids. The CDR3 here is CASSQDIGSPETQYF. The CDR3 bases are TGCGCCAGCAGCCAAGATATTGGCTCCCCAGAGACCCAGTACTTC.

The CDR3 DNA reads TGTGCCAGCAGCTTAAACGCGGGACAGGTCAACACCGGGGAGCTGTTTTTT. Its protein is CASSLNAGQVNTGELFF. The rearrangement joins TRBV7-3 to TRBJ2-2; 8 bases fit TRBD1. The CDR3 length is 17 residues. V gave up 1 base and J gave up 2 bases; unmatched junction bases: 6. The germline V gene has CDR1 SGHTA and CDR2 FQGTGA.

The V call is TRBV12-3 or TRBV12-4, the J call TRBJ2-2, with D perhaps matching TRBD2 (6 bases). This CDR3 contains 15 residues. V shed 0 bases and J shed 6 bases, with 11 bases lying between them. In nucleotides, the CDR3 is TGTGCCAGCAGTTTAGCGGTAGCGGAGGCCGGGGAGCTGTTTTTT. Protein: CASSLAVAEAGELFF.

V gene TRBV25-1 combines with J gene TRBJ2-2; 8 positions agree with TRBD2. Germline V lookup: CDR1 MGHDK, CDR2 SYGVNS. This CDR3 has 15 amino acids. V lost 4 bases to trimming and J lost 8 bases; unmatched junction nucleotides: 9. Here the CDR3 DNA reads TGTGCCAGCAGTGCTAGTTATCGACTAGCGGGGGAGCTGTTTTTT. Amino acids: CASSASYRLAGELFF.